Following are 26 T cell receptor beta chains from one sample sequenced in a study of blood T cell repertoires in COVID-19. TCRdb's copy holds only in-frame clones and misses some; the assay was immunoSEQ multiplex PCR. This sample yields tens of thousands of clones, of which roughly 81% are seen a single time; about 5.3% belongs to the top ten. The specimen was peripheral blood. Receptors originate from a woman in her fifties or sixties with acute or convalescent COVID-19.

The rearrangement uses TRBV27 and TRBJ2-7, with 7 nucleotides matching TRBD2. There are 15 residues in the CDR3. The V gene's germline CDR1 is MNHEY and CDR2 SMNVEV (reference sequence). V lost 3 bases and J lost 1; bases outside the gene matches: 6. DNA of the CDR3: TGTGCCAGCAGTTTCACCCTAGCGGCTTCCTACGAGCAGTACTTC. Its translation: CASSFTLAASYEQYF.

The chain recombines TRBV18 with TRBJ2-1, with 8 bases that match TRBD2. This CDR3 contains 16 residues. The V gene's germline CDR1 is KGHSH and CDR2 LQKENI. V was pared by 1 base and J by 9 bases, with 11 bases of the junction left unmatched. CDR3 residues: CASSPQRAGGLGEQFF. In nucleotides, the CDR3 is TGTGCCAGCTCACCACAAAGGGCGGGAGGCCTGGGTGAGCAGTTCTTC.

The CDR3 DNA reads as TGTGCCAGCAGCAAAGTAGGTGCGGGGAGGGCCGGGTTTGCCAAAAACATTCAGTACTTC. Its protein product is CASSKVGAGRAGFAKNIQYF. The V gene is TRBV21-1, the J gene TRBJ2-4; the table's D call, TRBD2, has no DNA check behind it. TRBV21-1 is tagged as a pseudogene. The CDR3 is made up of 20 amino acids.

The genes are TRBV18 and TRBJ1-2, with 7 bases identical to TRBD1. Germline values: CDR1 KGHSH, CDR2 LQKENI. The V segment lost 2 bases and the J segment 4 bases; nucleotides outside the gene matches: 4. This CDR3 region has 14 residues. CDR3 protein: CASSPGRDSYGYTF. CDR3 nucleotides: TGTGCCAGCTCACCAGGGCGGGACAGCTATGGCTACACCTTC. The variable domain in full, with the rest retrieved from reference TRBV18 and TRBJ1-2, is NAGVMQNPRHLVRRRGQEARLRCSPMKGHSHVYWYRQLPEEGLKFMVYLQKENIIDESGMPKERFSAEFPKEGPSILRIQQVVRGDSAAYFCASSPGRDSYGYTFGSGTRLTVV.

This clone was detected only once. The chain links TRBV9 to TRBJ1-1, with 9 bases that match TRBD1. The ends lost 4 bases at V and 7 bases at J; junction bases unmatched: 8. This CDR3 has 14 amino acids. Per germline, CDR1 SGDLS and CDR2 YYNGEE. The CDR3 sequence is CASSFRDRDDEAFF. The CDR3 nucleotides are TGTGCCAGCAGCTTCCGGGACAGGGACGATGAAGCTTTCTTT.

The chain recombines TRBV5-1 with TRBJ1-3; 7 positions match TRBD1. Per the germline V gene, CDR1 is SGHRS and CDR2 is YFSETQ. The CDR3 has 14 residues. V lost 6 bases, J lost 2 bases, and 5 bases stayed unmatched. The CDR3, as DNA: TGCGCCAGCACCGAGGACAGGCCTGGAAACACCATATATTTT. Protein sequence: CASTEDRPGNTIYF.

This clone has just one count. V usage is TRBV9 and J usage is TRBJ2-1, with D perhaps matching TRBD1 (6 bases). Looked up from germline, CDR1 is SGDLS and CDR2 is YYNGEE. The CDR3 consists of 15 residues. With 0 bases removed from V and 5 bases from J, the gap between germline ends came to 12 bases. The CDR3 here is CASSVVGGLHNEQFF. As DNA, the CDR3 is TGTGCCAGCAGCGTAGTAGGGGGTCTTCACAATGAGCAGTTCTTC.

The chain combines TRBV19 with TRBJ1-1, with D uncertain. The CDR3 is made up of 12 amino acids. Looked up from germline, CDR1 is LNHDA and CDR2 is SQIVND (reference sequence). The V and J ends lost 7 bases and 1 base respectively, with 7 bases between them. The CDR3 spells CASIEGNTEAFF. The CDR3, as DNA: TGTGCCAGTATCGAGGGGAACACTGAAGCTTTCTTT.

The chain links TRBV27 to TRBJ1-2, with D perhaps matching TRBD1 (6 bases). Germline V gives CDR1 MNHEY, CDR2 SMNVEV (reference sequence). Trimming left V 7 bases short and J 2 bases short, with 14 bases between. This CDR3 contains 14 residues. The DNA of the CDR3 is TGTGCCAGCACCCCGGGGGGCAGGAACTATGGCTACACCTTC. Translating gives CASTPGGRNYGYTF.

The CDR3 here is CASSEGRDRLNYEQYF. CDR3 DNA sequence: TGTGCCAGCAGTGAAGGGAGAGATAGACTTAACTACGAGCAGTACTTC. The chain has TRBV6-1 and TRBJ2-7; no definite D call. The germline V gene has CDR1 MNHNS and CDR2 SASEGT. V lost 1 base and J 3 bases, leaving 16 bases between the germline ends. The CDR3 is 16 amino acids.

CDR3 residues: CASRPQGAWVYGYTF. CDR3 in DNA: TGTGCCAGCAGGCCCCAGGGGGCATGGGTCTATGGCTACACCTTC. The chain carries TRBV27 and TRBJ1-2; 8 nucleotides agree with TRBD1. The germline gives CDR1 MNHEY, CDR2 SMNVEV (reference sequence). The CDR3 is 15 residues long. J lost 4 bases, V lost 6 bases, and 10 bases had no gene match.

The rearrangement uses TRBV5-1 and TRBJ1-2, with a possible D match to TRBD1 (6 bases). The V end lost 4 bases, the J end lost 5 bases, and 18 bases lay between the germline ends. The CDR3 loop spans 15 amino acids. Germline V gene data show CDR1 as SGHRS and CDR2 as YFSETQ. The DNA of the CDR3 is TGCGCCAGCAGCCCCCCTGGACAGCCTCTGTATGGCTACACCTTC. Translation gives CASSPPGQPLYGYTF.

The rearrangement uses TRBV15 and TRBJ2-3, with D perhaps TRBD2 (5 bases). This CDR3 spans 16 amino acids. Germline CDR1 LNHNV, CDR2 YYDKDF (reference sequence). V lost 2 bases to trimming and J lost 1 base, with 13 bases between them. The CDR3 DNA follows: TGTGCCACCAGCAGACCTGGGAGTAGCGGCACAGATACGCAGTATTTT. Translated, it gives CATSRPGSSGTDTQYF.

For the CDR3, the DNA is TGTGCCAGCAGCTTCGCGAACAGGGATCAGCCCCAGCATTTT. It translates to CASSFANRDQPQHF. The chain has TRBV5-8 and TRBJ1-5; the D gene is possibly TRBD1 (6 bases). This CDR3 contains 14 residues. Germline values: CDR1 SGHTS, CDR2 YDEGEE. The V end lost 2 bases, the J end lost 5 bases, and 11 bases lay between the germline ends.

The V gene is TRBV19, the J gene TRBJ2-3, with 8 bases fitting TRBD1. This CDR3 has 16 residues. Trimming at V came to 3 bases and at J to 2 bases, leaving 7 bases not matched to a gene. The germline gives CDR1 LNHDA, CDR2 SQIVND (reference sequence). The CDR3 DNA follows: TGTGCCAGTAGTATCCGGGACAGGAGACTCACAGATACGCAGTATTTT. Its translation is CASSIRDRRLTDTQYF.

CDR3 nucleotide sequence: TGTGCCAGCAGCTTAAGCGGACAGTTGAACACTGAAGCTTTCTTT. This gives the protein CASSLSGQLNTEAFF. The chain joins TRBV7-9 to TRBJ1-1, with D maybe TRBD1 (6 bases). The CDR3 is made up of 15 amino acids. The ends were cut back, 2 bases at V and 0 bases at J, with 10 bases in the middle. Germline-derived CDR1 and CDR2 are SEHNR and FQNEAQ (reference sequence).

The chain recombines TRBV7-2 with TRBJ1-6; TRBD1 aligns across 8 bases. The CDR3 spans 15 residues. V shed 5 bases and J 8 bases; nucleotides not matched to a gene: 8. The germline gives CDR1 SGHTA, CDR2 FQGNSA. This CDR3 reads CASSPPTGVDSPLHF. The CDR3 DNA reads TGTGCCAGCAGCCCACCGACAGGGGTGGATTCACCCCTCCACTTT.

This chain's CDR3 is CAIAKRDTSSYEQYF. The CDR3 DNA reads as TGTGCCATCGCAAAAAGGGACACGAGCTCCTACGAGCAGTACTTC. The chain joins TRBV2 to TRBJ2-7, with TRBD1 as a possible D gene (6 bases). There are 15 residues in the CDR3. The germline CDR1 and CDR2 sequences are SNHLY and FYNNEI. Trimming pared 10 bases from V and 0 bases from J, leaving 19 bases between.

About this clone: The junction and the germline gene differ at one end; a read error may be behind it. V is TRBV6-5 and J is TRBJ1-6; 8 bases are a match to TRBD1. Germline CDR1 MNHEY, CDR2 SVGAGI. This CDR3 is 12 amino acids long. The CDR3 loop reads CATGTGNSPLHF. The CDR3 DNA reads TGTGCTACGGGGACAGGCAATTCGCCCCTCCACTTT.

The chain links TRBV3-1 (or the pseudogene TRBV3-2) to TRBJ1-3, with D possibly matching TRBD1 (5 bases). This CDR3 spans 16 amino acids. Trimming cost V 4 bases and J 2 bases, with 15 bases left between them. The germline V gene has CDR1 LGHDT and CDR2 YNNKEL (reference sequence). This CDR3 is CASSRPGQSPGNTIYF. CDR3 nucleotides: TGTGCCAGCAGCCGACCCGGACAAAGTCCTGGAAACACCATATATTTT.

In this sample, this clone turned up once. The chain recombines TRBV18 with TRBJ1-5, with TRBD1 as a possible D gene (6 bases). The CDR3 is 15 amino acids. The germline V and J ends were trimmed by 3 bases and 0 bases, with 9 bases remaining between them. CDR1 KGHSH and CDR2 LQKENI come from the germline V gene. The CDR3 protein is CASSPGHHSNQPQHF. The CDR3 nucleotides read TGTGCCAGCTCACCGGGACATCATAGCAATCAGCCCCAGCATTTT.

The CDR3 sequence is CASSSGVGQPQHF. Here the CDR3 DNA reads TGTGCCAGCAGCTCAGGGGTGGGTCAGCCCCAGCATTTT. The V and J genes are TRBV5-5 and TRBJ1-5; D perhaps matches TRBD1 (6 bases). Germline V lookup: CDR1 SGHKS, CDR2 YYEKEE (reference sequence). The CDR3 is 13 amino acids. The V end was cut by 3 bases, the J end by 6 bases, with 10 bases between.

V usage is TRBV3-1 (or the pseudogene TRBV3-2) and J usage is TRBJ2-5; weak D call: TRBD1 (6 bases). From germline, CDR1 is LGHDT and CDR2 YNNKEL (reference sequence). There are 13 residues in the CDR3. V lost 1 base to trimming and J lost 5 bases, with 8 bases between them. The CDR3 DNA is TGTGCCAGCAGCCAAGTCAGGGGCGAGACCCAGTACTTC. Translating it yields CASSQVRGETQYF.

The CDR3 region has the DNA TGTGCCACCAGTGATTTGGGGGGACAGGGGACAAGAGAGGGCCAGTACTTC. It specifies CATSDLGGQGTREGQYF. The chain joins TRBV24-1 to TRBJ2-5, with 10 bases aligning to TRBD1. The length of the CDR3 is 17 residues. The J segment lost 10 bases and the V segment lost 0 bases, leaving 13 bases of the junction unmatched. Germline CDR1 and CDR2: KGHDR and SFDVKD.

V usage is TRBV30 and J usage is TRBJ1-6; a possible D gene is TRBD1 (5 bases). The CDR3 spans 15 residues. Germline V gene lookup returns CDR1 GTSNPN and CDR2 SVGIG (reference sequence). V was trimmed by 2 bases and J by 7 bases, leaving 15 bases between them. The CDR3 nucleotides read TGTGCCTGGAGTAGCTTAGGGACTAAGAATTCACCCCTCCACTTT. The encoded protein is CAWSSLGTKNSPLHF.

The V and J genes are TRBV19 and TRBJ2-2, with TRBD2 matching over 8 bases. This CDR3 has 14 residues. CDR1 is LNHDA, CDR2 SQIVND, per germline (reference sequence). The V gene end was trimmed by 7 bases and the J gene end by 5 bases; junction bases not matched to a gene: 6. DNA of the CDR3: TGTGCCAGTACTCCCGGCGGGGGGACCGGGGAGCTGTTTTTT. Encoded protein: CASTPGGGTGELFF.